The 27 T cell receptor beta chains listed next were all sequenced from one sample in a study of response to subunit inactivated influenza vaccine. TCRdb independently ran MiXCR on the RT-PCR reads; one entry per CDR3 protein. Among some 570,000 distinct CDR3 sequences listed, over 9% were seen once. These records were also assigned to another study, of T cells expressing NK-cell markers. That source reports: As the method of synthesis, 5'RACE template switching with UMIs yielded TCR beta cDNA.

Sequences were derived from PBMCs from blood, sampled on the day of vaccination. These receptors were taken from a man between 45 and 60 years old who received an inactivated influenza vaccine.

The V gene is TRBV6-1, the J gene TRBJ2-6, with TRBD2 matching over 7 bases. CDR3 length: 18 residues. V dropped 7 bases and J dropped 3; count of bases not matched to a gene: 15. Germline assignment: CDR1 MNHNS and CDR2 SASEGT. CDR3 in amino acids: CASKPTPGGLSGANVLTF. The DNA of the CDR3 is TGTGCCAGCAAACCTACTCCGGGAGGCCTGAGTGGGGCCAACGTCCTGACTTTC.

This chain joins TRBV20-1 and TRBJ2-5; 12 nucleotides agree with TRBD2. The germline gives CDR1 DFQATT, CDR2 SNEGSKA (reference sequence). V trimming: 5 bases; J trimming: 5 bases; junction bases outside the gene matches: 21. This CDR3 has 19 residues. CDR3 residues: CSAPERPGWTSGVLETQYF. In nucleotides, the CDR3 is TGCAGTGCTCCCGAGCGGCCTGGTTGGACTAGCGGGGTTCTGGAGACCCAGTACTTC.

The table lists this clonotype with a few counts. This chain joins TRBV6-1 and TRBJ2-3; D might be TRBD2 (6 bases). V gave up 5 bases and J gave up 2 bases, with 11 bases separating them. The CDR3 is 14 amino acids. Germline CDR1 is MNHNS and CDR2 is SASEGT. CDR3 loop: CASSTGTLTDTQYF. CDR3 nucleotide sequence: TGTGCCAGCAGTACCGGGACTCTCACAGATACGCAGTATTTT.

This clonotype was observed a handful of times. This sequence joins TRBV21-1 and TRBJ2-5; TRBD1, the table's D call, was not compared with the DNA. TRBV21-1 is a recognized pseudogene. This CDR3 contains 17 residues. The CDR3 loop is CASSKPRRTGRVETQYF. The CDR3, as DNA: TGTGCCAGCAGCAAGCCGAGAAGAACAGGGAGAGTGGAGACCCAGTACTTC.

The table lists this clonotype with a few counts. The rearrangement joins TRBV7-9 to TRBJ1-1; no firm D call. V lost 1 base and J lost 8, with 8 bases in between. Germline CDR1 is SEHNR and CDR2 is FQNEAQ (reference sequence). CDR3 length equals 12 residues. Here the CDR3 reads CASSLEQSEAFF. The CDR3, as DNA: TGTGCCAGCAGCTTAGAGCAGTCCGAAGCTTTCTTT.

The chain links TRBV20-1 to TRBJ1-5; D is undetermined. Germline-derived CDR1 and CDR2 are DFQATT and SNEGSKA (reference sequence). The CDR3 sequence is 15 residues long. The germline V and J ends were trimmed by 1 base and 7 bases, with 17 bases remaining between them. The CDR3 reads CSARAPSGPGQPQHF. DNA of the CDR3: TGCAGTGCTAGAGCACCGAGCGGTCCGGGGCAGCCCCAGCATTTT.

This clonotype was seen many times. The chain combines TRBV5-1 with TRBJ2-7; D is undetermined. With 0 bases removed from V and 2 bases from J, the gap between germline ends came to 6 bases. The CDR3 is made up of 13 amino acids. CDR1 is SGHRS, CDR2 YFSETQ, per germline. The CDR3 here is CASSLGYAYEQYF. The DNA of the CDR3 is TGCGCCAGCAGCTTGGGATATGCCTACGAGCAGTACTTC.

This clonotype came up a few times. This chain links TRBV11-2 with TRBJ2-2; TRBD1 agrees at 8 bases. Trimming cost V 4 bases and J 7 bases; bases outside gene matches: 5. CDR3 length: 14 amino acids. CDR1 SGHAT and CDR2 FQNNGV come from the germline V gene. The CDR3 nucleotides are TGTGCCAGCAGCTCCAGGGGGCTGGGCGGGGAGCTGTTTTTT. Translation gives CASSSRGLGGELFF.

The chain carries TRBV27 and TRBJ1-5; 12 bases fit TRBD1. Germline V gene lookup returns CDR1 MNHEY and CDR2 SMNVEV (reference sequence). The CDR3 is 16 amino acids. With 6 bases clipped from V and 3 bases from J, the junction kept 6 bases outside the gene matches. This chain's CDR3 is CASRGTGGAVNQPQHF. The CDR3 nucleotides read TGTGCCAGCAGAGGGACAGGGGGCGCGGTCAATCAGCCCCAGCATTTT.

This clonotype appeared a few times. The rearrangement uses TRBV7-2 and TRBJ1-2; no reliable D call. V gave up 2 bases and J gave up 8 bases, with 9 bases separating them. The CDR3 loop spans 12 amino acids. CDR1 is SGHTA and CDR2 is FQGNSA in the germline V gene. As DNA, the CDR3 is TGTGCCAGCAGCTTAATGACGGGAGGCTACACCTTC. Amino acids: CASSLMTGGYTF.

The sample holds a few counts of this clonotype. V and J are TRBV7-9 and TRBJ2-5, with 9 positions matching TRBD1. CDR3 size: 14 residues. Per germline, CDR1 SEHNR and CDR2 FQNEAQ (reference sequence). Trimming cost V 5 bases and J 5 bases; bases outside gene matches: 6. CDR3 sequence: CASSRDRAQETQYF. Written as DNA, the CDR3 is TGTGCCAGCAGCCGGGACAGGGCCCAGGAGACCCAGTACTTC.

This chain uses TRBV29-1 with TRBJ2-5; 11 bases align to TRBD2. This CDR3 is built from 13 residues. Germline CDR1 and CDR2: SQVTM and ANQGSEA. V lost 4 bases to trimming and J lost 5 bases; unmatched junction nucleotides: 3. The CDR3 protein is CSVARTSGETQYF. The CDR3 DNA sequence: TGCAGCGTTGCGAGGACTAGCGGGGAGACCCAGTACTTC.

This clonotype was detected ten times or more. J is TRBJ2-5 and V is TRBV15, with D perhaps TRBD1 or TRBD2 (5 bases each). The V end was cut by 0 bases, the J end by 1 base, with 9 bases between. This CDR3 contains 15 residues. CDR1 is LNHNV, CDR2 YYDKDF, per germline (reference sequence). CDR3 loop: CATSRDPGPQETQYF. The CDR3 region has the DNA TGTGCCACCAGCAGAGATCCGGGACCCCAAGAGACCCAGTACTTC.

This clonotype was picked up a small number of times. The chain recombines TRBV6-1 with TRBJ1-5, with a possible D match to TRBD1 (6 bases). Germline values: CDR1 MNHNS, CDR2 SASEGT. The CDR3 totals 13 residues. V lost 2 bases and J lost 4, with 6 bases in between. CDR3 nucleotides: TGTGCCAGCAGTGAAAGGGGGAATCAGCCCCAGCATTTT. Amino acids: CASSERGNQPQHF.

This clonotype was seen many times. V and J are TRBV18 and TRBJ2-5; unclear D gene. There are 13 residues in the CDR3. Trimming pared 2 bases from V and 5 bases from J, leaving 9 bases between. Germline values: CDR1 KGHSH, CDR2 LQKENI. DNA for the CDR3: TGTGCCAGCTCACCAACCCCCAGGGAGACCCAGTACTTC. Encoded protein: CASSPTPRETQYF.

The CDR3 bases are TGTGCCGCTCAGGGTTATCAAGGGGCCCAGTACTTC. Protein sequence: CAAQGYQGAQYF. The genes are TRBV7-9 and TRBJ2-5, with TRBD1 as a possible D gene (5 bases). Germline CDR1 reads SEHNR; CDR2 reads FQNEAQ (reference sequence). V shed 11 bases and J shed 9 bases, with 19 bases lying between them. There are 12 residues in the CDR3.

This clonotype came up a few times. J is TRBJ2-1 and V is TRBV3-1; 8 nucleotides agree with TRBD2. This CDR3 comprises 16 residues. Germline values: CDR1 LGHDT, CDR2 YNNKEL (reference sequence). V shed 1 base, J shed 7 bases, and the junction held 9 bases outside the gene matches. The CDR3 loop reads CASSQGLTSGANEQFF. As DNA, the CDR3 is TGTGCCAGCAGCCAAGGTCTAACTAGCGGAGCGAATGAGCAGTTCTTC.

This clonotype was seen a few times. This sequence joins TRBV6-2 or TRBV6-3 and TRBJ2-1; D is possibly TRBD1 or TRBD2 (5 bases each). Germline assignment: CDR1 MNHEY and CDR2 SVGEGT. Trimming stripped 4 bases from V and 2 bases from J, with 15 bases between. The length of the CDR3 is 16 residues. The CDR3 DNA follows: TGTGCCAGCAGTTCCTCGGGGCGGACCCCCTACAATGAGCAGTTCTTC. The encoded protein is CASSSSGRTPYNEQFF.

A few counts support this clonotype. This chain links TRBV29-1 with TRBJ2-5; D possibly corresponds to TRBD2 (5 bases). This CDR3 has 11 residues. Trimming pared 3 bases from V and 8 bases from J, leaving 10 bases between. The germline CDR1 and CDR2 sequences are SQVTM and ANQGSEA. The CDR3, as DNA: TGCAGCGTTGATACCGGGATAACCCAGTACTTC. Encoded protein: CSVDTGITQYF.

The gene calls are TRBV28 and TRBJ2-1; D may be TRBD1 (6 bases). V lost 3 bases, J lost 4 bases, and 13 bases lay in between. This CDR3 is 15 amino acids long. Germline loops: CDR1 MDHEN, CDR2 SYDVKM. The CDR3 here is CASSFGQPLYNEQFF. CDR3 coding DNA: TGTGCCAGCAGTTTCGGACAGCCCCTTTACAATGAGCAGTTCTTC.

The table lists this clonotype with many counts. The chain employs TRBV5-1 and TRBJ2-5, with a weak D call TRBD1 (5 bases). V dropped 3 bases and J dropped 2 bases, with 14 bases sitting between them. CDR1 SGHRS and CDR2 YFSETQ come from the germline V gene. The CDR3 totals 15 residues. CDR3 DNA sequence: TGCGCCAGCAGCTCCTATCCAGGACAACAAGAGACCCAGTACTTC. Amino acid sequence: CASSSYPGQQETQYF.

V usage is TRBV12-3 or TRBV12-4 and J usage is TRBJ2-1; 7 nucleotides line up with TRBD2. The CDR3 totals 16 residues. The junction had 8 bases not matched to a gene; V was cut back by 6 bases and J by 0 bases. The CDR3 sequence: CASRGGGFSSYNEQFF. The CDR3 nucleotides read TGTGCCAGCAGGGGCGGGGGTTTCAGCTCCTACAATGAGCAGTTCTTC.

The chain employs TRBV19 and TRBJ2-5; 9 positions agree with TRBD1. Germline lookup yields CDR1 LNHDA and CDR2 SQIVND (reference sequence). This CDR3 comprises 14 residues. V shed 7 bases, J shed 5 bases, and the junction held 8 bases outside the gene matches. The CDR3 DNA follows: TGTGCCAGTATGGGGGACAGGGTAACGGAGACCCAGTACTTC. Amino acid sequence: CASMGDRVTETQYF.

This sequence joins TRBV5-1 and TRBJ2-7; D perhaps matches TRBD2 (5 bases). Looked up from germline, CDR1 is SGHRS and CDR2 is YFSETQ. This CDR3 region has 14 residues. The V end was cut by 5 bases, the J end by 3 bases, with 15 bases between. Here the CDR3 reads CASRATRELYEQYF. The CDR3 bases are TGCGCCAGCAGAGCGACGAGGGAGCTCTACGAGCAGTACTTC.

In this sample, this clonotype turned up many times. The chain is built from TRBV4-3 and TRBJ2-1, with 10 bases fitting TRBD1. This CDR3 region has 17 residues. With 3 bases clipped from V and 0 bases from J, the junction kept 5 bases outside the gene matches. Looked up from germline, CDR1 is LGHNA and CDR2 is YSLEER. CDR3 coding DNA: TGCGCCAGCAGCCACAAGGGACAGGGGAGCTCCTACAATGAGCAGTTCTTC. Its translation: CASSHKGQGSSYNEQFF.

This clonotype was counted between two and nine times. This chain joins TRBV3-1 and TRBJ1-1; 8 positions agree with TRBD1. CDR3 length: 14 amino acids. The V gene end was trimmed by 2 bases and the J gene end by 10 bases; junction bases not matched to a gene: 9. The germline V gene encodes CDR1 LGHDT and CDR2 YNNKEL (reference sequence). CDR3 nucleotide sequence: TGTGCCAGCAGCCAAACGGACAGGGTACTTCGAGCTTTCTTT. This gives the protein CASSQTDRVLRAFF.

This clonotype was observed a handful of times. The chain joins TRBV4-1 to TRBJ2-5; 9 nucleotides agree with TRBD1. CDR1 and CDR2 (germline): MGHRA, YSYEKL. Losses at the gene ends were 4 bases for V and 2 bases for J; bases not matched to a gene: 8. This CDR3 spans 16 amino acids. DNA of the CDR3: TGCGCCAGCAGCCCTCAATCAGGACAGGGGCAAGAGACCCAGTACTTC. It codes for CASSPQSGQGQETQYF.